These 11 T cell receptor beta chains were sequenced from one sample in a study of identical twins. TCRdb reanalysed the 5' RACE reads using MiXCR and keeps one entry per CDR3 protein. The top ten hold about 12% of the sample, which has some 790,000 distinct CDR3 sequences, 15% to 20% seen once. These data also formed part of another study, on T cells expressing NK-cell markers.

The sequencing sample was made of PBMCs. The receptors were gathered from a young woman in good health.

This clonotype has just a few counts. This chain links TRBV20-1 with TRBJ1-5, with 7 bases fitting TRBD1. This CDR3 has 14 amino acids. V was clipped by 3 bases and J by 13 bases; unmatched bases: 15. Germline-derived CDR1 and CDR2 are DFQATT and SNEGSKA (reference sequence). CDR3 sequence (DNA): TGCAGTGCTAGTGCTAACAGGGGTCCCCTTGAACAGCATTTT. Translation: CSASANRGPLEQHF.

This sequence joins TRBV20-1 and TRBJ2-5; 9 bases are shared with TRBD1. This CDR3 has 13 amino acids. J was trimmed by 2 bases and V by 6 bases; bases with no gene match: 4. Germline-derived CDR1 and CDR2 are DFQATT and SNEGSKA (reference sequence). CDR3 sequence reads: CSASDRGQETQYF. The CDR3 DNA reads as TGCAGTGCATCGGACAGGGGTCAAGAGACCCAGTACTTC.

This clonotype occurred a few times. The V call is TRBV5-5, the J call TRBJ1-1; no reliable D call. CDR1 and CDR2 (germline): SGHKS, YYEKEE (reference sequence). CDR3 length: 13 amino acids. The V end lost 6 bases, the J end lost 4 bases, and 13 bases lay between the germline ends. The CDR3 bases are TGTGCCAGCACTGCCCCCGGGAGCACTGAAGCTTTCTTT. It translates to CASTAPGSTEAFF. Combining the CDR3 with reference TRBV5-5 and TRBJ1-1 gives the whole variable domain DAGVTQSPTHLIKTRGQQVTLRCSPISGHKSVSWYQQVLGQGPQFIFQYYEKEERGRGNFPDRFSARQFPNYSSELNVNALLLGDSALYLCASTAPGSTEAFFGQGTRLTVV.

A few counts support this clonotype. This rearrangement joins TRBV12-3 or TRBV12-4 to TRBJ1-1; TRBD1 might be the D (5 bases). The CDR3 spans 15 residues. V dropped 6 bases and J dropped 0 bases, with 14 bases sitting between them. The CDR3 loop is CASSLGDGLNTEAFF. CDR3 coding DNA: TGTGCCAGCAGCTTGGGGGACGGCCTGAACACTGAAGCTTTCTTT.

The rearrangement uses TRBV6-2 or TRBV6-3 and TRBJ2-7; D gene uncertain. V lost 4 bases and J 9 bases, leaving 19 bases between the germline ends. The germline CDR1 and CDR2 sequences are MNHEY and SVGEGT. The CDR3 loop spans 14 amino acids. The CDR3 loop is CASSSPQRGTTQYF. DNA for the CDR3: TGTGCCAGCAGTTCCCCTCAGAGAGGTACGACGCAGTACTTC.

The table lists this clonotype with a few counts. V and J are TRBV30 and TRBJ2-2; D gene uncertain. Germline V gene sequence: CDR1 GTSNPN, CDR2 SVGIG (reference sequence). CDR3 length equals 13 residues. The V end lost 0 bases, the J end lost 4 bases, and 6 bases lay between the germline ends. As DNA, the CDR3 is TGTGCCTGGAGTGTACATGGCACCGGGGAGCTGTTTTTT. Translated: CAWSVHGTGELFF.

The chain couples TRBV4-3 to TRBJ2-1; maybe TRBD2 (5 bases). The CDR3 covers 18 residues. Germline V gene sequence: CDR1 LGHNA, CDR2 YSLEER. Trimming removed 0 bases at V and 3 bases at J, with 18 bases between. CDR3 protein: CASSQEVTDWGNYNEQFF. The DNA of the CDR3 is TGCGCCAGCAGCCAAGAAGTGACGGACTGGGGAAACTACAATGAGCAGTTCTTC.

The sample holds a few counts of this clonotype. The chain employs TRBV20-1 and TRBJ2-1; 9 nucleotides match TRBD2. J gave up 3 bases and V 4 bases, and 16 bases lay outside the gene matches. Germline V gives CDR1 DFQATT, CDR2 SNEGSKA (reference sequence). The CDR3 is 18 amino acids. The CDR3 spells CSAIPLGTSQPLYNEQFF. In nucleotides, the CDR3 is TGCAGTGCTATCCCACTTGGGACTAGCCAACCCCTCTACAATGAGCAGTTCTTC.

A few counts support this clonotype. The CDR3: CSVEHGSGNEQFF. For the CDR3, the DNA is TGCAGCGTTGAGCACGGATCCGGGAATGAGCAGTTCTTC. This chain joins TRBV29-1 and TRBJ2-1, with D unclear. V shed 3 bases and J shed 7 bases, with 13 bases lying between them. CDR3 length: 13 residues. The germline V gene has CDR1 SQVTM and CDR2 ANQGSEA.

This clonotype was found a few times. The chain carries TRBV12-3 or TRBV12-4 and TRBJ2-1; TRBD2 is a possible D gene (7 bases). This CDR3 contains 15 residues. V was shortened by 7 bases and J by 5 bases, with 18 bases between the two germline ends. The CDR3 DNA follows: TGTGCCAGCATCCTAGGGGGGGGTCCGAACAATGAGCAGTTCTTC. Its translation is CASILGGGPNNEQFF.

The chain joins TRBV6-1 to TRBJ1-2; D is unresolved. Germline V gives CDR1 MNHNS, CDR2 SASEGT. V was cut by 4 bases and J by 7 bases, with 13 bases left in between. The CDR3 sequence is 13 residues long. CDR3 nucleotide sequence: TGTGCCAGCAGTGTAGGAAGCGCGGCTGGCTACACCTTC. This codes for CASSVGSAAGYTF.